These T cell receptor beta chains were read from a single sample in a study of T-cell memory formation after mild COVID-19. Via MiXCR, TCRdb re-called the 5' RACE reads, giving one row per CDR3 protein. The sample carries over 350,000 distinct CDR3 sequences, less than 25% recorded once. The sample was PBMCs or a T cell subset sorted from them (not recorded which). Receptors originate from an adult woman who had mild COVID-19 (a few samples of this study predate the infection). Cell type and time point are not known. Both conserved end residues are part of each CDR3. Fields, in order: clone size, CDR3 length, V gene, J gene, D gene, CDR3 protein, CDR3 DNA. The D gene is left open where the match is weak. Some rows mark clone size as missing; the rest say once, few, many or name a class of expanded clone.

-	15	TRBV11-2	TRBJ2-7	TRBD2	CASSLVRGEMYEQYF	TGTGCCAGCAGCTTAGTGCGGGGGGAAATGTACGAGCAGTACTTC
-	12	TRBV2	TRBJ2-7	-	CASAWVVYEQYF	TGTGCCAGCGCGTGGGTTGTCTACGAGCAGTACTTC
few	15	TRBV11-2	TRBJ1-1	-	CASSPLTPSNTEAFF	TGTGCCAGCAGCCCGCTGACGCCTTCGAACACTGAAGCTTTCTTT
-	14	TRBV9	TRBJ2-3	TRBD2	CASSGPGLGDTQYF	TGTGCCAGCAGCGGACCGGGACTAGGAGATACGCAGTATTTT
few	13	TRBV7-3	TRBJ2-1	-	CASSLTAYNEQFF	TGTGCCAGCAGCTTAACTGCTTACAATGAGCAGTTCTTC
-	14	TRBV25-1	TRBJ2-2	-	CASSLVGDTGELFF	TGTGCCAGCAGTCTTGTGGGGGACACCGGGGAGCTGTTTTTT
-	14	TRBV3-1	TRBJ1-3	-	CASSQERGRNTIYF	TGTGCCAGCAGCCAAGAGAGGGGGAGGAACACCATATATTTT
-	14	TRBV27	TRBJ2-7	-	CASSLIGRNYEQYF	TGTGCCAGCAGTTTAATTGGACGTAACTACGAGCAGTACTTC
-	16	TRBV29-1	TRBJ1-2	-	CSVEGTPTIADYGYTF	TGCAGCGTTGAAGGGACACCAACTATCGCGGACTATGGCTACACCTTC
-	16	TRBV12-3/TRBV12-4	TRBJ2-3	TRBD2	CASSFGLAGSLDTQYF	TGTGCCAGCAGTTTCGGACTAGCGGGGTCTTTAGATACGCAGTATTTT
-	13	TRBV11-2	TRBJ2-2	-	CASSKANTGELFF	TGTGCCAGCAGCAAAGCGAACACCGGGGAGCTGTTTTTT
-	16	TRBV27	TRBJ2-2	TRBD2	CASRARGAGDTGELFF	TGTGCCAGCAGGGCCCGGGGAGCGGGAGACACCGGGGAGCTGTTTTTT
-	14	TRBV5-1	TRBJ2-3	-	CASSPRGGTDTQYF	TGCGCCAGCAGCCCGCGAGGGGGCACAGATACGCAGTATTTT
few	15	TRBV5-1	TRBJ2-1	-	CASSSTGLSYNEQFF	TGCGCCAGCAGTTCTACAGGGCTGTCCTACAATGAGCAGTTCTTC
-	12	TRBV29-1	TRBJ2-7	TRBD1	CSVADRDNEQYF	TGCAGCGTCGCCGACAGGGATAACGAGCAGTACTTC
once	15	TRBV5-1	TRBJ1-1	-	CASSLSAGGNTEAFF	TGCGCCAGCAGCTTGTCGGCTGGGGGGAACACTGAAGCTTTCTTT
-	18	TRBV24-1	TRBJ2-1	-	CATSDVGLGGRSYNEQFF	TGTGCCACCAGTGATGTGGGGCTTGGCGGGCGCTCCTACAATGAGCAGTTCTTC
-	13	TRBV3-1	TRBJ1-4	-	CASSQEGYEKLFF	TGTGCCAGCAGCCAAGAGGGATATGAAAAACTGTTTTTT
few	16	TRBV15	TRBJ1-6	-	CATSRERSSYNSPLHF	TGTGCCACCAGCAGAGAAAGGAGCTCCTATAATTCACCCCTCCACTTT
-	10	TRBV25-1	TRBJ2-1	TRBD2	CASGLAEQFF	TGTGCCAGTGGACTAGCGGAGCAGTTCTTC
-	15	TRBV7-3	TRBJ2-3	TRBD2	CASSLTGLGADTQYF	TGTGCCAGCAGCTTAACGGGACTAGGCGCAGATACGCAGTATTTT
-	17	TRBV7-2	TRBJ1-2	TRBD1	CASSFWTGRGANYGYTF	TGTGCCAGCAGCTTTTGGACAGGGAGGGGGGCTAACTATGGCTACACCTTC
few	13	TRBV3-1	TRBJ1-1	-	CASSQALRAEAFF	TGTGCCAGCAGCCAAGCTTTAAGAGCTGAAGCTTTCTTT
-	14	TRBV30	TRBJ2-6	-	CARLRQSGANVLTF	TGTGCCCGACTACGACAATCTGGGGCCAACGTCCTGACTTTC
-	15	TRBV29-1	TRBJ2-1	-	CSVEDRGAVDNEQFF	TGCAGCGTTGAAGATCGGGGGGCGGTTGACAATGAGCAGTTCTTC
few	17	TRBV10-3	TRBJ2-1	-	CAISEGQGLTPYNEQFF	TGTGCCATCAGTGAGGGCCAGGGACTTACACCCTACAATGAGCAGTTCTTC
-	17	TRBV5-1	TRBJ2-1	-	CASSLDPSGFTYNEQFF	TGCGCCAGCAGCTTGGACCCATCGGGGTTTACCTACAATGAGCAGTTCTTC
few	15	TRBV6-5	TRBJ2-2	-	CASSYYRGLAGELFF	TGTGCCAGCAGTTACTACCGGGGCTTGGCCGGGGAGCTGTTTTTT
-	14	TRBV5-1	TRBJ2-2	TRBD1	CASGPGQGTGELFF	TGCGCCAGCGGTCCGGGACAGGGTACCGGGGAGCTGTTTTTT
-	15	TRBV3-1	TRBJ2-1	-	CASSQAPGAGNEQFF	TGTGCCAGCAGCCAAGCTCCCGGGGCAGGGAATGAGCAGTTCTTC
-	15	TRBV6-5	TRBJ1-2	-	CASSYSIEGPGGYTF	TGTGCCAGCAGTTACTCGATTGAGGGCCCTGGGGGCTACACCTTC
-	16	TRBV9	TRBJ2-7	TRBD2	CASSVGDIAGAYEQYF	TGTGCCAGCAGCGTCGGGGATATAGCGGGAGCCTACGAGCAGTACTTC
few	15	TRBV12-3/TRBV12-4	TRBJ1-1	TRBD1	CASSLEGQANTEAFF	TGTGCCAGCAGTTTGGAGGGACAGGCAAACACTGAAGCTTTCTTT
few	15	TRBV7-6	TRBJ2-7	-	CASSLTNGFSDEQYF	TGTGCCAGCAGCTTAACGAACGGATTCTCGGACGAGCAGTACTTC
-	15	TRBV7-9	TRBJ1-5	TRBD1	CASSSLTGGGQPQHF	TGTGCCAGCAGCTCACTGACAGGGGGCGGGCAGCCCCAGCATTTT
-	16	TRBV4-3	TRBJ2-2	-	CASSQDSQANTGELFF	TGCGCCAGCAGCCAAGATTCGCAAGCGAACACCGGGGAGCTGTTTTTT
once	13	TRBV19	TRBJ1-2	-	CASIAGRDYGYTF	TGTGCCAGTATCGCGGGGAGGGACTATGGCTACACCTTC
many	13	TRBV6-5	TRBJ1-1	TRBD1	CASSRQGATEAFF	TGTGCCAGCAGCAGACAGGGGGCAACTGAAGCTTTCTTT
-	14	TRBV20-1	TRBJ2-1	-	CSARDRLATDEQFF	TGCAGTGCTAGAGATCGTCTAGCGACAGATGAGCAGTTCTTC
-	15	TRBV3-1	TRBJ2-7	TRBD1	CASSQYRGRAYEQYF	TGTGCCAGCAGCCAGTACAGGGGGCGCGCCTACGAGCAGTACTTC